The clone carrying this T cell receptor beta chain has a count of ten or more. The antigen is undetermined. This specimen belongs to a study of T cells after yellow fever vaccination. General observations from the study: High-abundance clonotypes from the bulk population could contaminate FACS-sorted repertoires.

Each CDR3 protein is one row after TCRdb ran MiXCR on the 5' RACE reads. This table holds a few hundred thousand distinct CDR3 sequences, 7% to 9% found once. Trimming took off 0 bases at V and 6 bases at J, with 7 bases between the two ends. CDR3 length: 13 residues. CDR1 SGHRS and CDR2 YFSETQ come from the germline V gene. The sample here was PBMCs, taken about 49 days after the first yellow fever vaccination. This chain connects TRBV5-1 to TRBJ2-4, with D unresolved. The source of this sequence is a man younger than 35 who received the YFV17D yellow fever vaccine. The CDR3 spells CASSLGWGNIQYF. The DNA for the CDR3 is TGCGCCAGCAGCTTGGGTTGGGGAAACATTCAGTACTTC.